This record looks at one TCR beta chain sequence and its context. Its antigen is undetermined. Measured with immunoSEQ multiplex PCR; TCRdb has only the in-frame clones, and not every one. The table lists around 70,000 clones, roughly 85% of them singletons. The sample belongs to a study of OX40 agonist ivuxolimab in advanced cancers. Study overall: Cohort: approximately 83% men, mean age approximately 60, aged about 20 to 90.

Study conclusions and caveats: There were, on average, more expanded clones in CD8+ T cells than in CD4+.

Looked up from germline, CDR1 is MDHEN and CDR2 is SYDVKM. The CDR3 consists of 11 residues. V was cut by 7 bases and J by 7 bases, with 10 bases left in between. This chain links TRBV28 with TRBJ1-2, with D perhaps TRBD1 (5 bases). The sample in question was CD4+ or CD8+ T cells sorted from blood, obtained in a trial of the OX40 agonist ivuxolimab. This receptor was obtained from an adult with an advanced solid tumor such as melanoma, head and neck, liver or kidney cancer. The CDR3 is CASNTRVGYTF. DNA for the CDR3: TGTGCCAGCAACACCAGGGTTGGCTACACCTTC.